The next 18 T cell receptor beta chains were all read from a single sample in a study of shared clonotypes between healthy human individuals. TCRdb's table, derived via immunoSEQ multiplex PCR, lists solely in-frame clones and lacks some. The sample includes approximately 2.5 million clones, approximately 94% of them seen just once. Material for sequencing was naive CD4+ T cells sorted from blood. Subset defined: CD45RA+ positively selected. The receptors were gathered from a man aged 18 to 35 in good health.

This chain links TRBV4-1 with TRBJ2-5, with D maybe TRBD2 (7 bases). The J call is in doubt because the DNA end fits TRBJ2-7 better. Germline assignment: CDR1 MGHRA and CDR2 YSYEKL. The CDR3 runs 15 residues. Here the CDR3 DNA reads TGCGCCAGCAGCCTAGGGGGGGCCATATCCTACGAGCAGTACTTC. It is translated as CASSLGGAISYEQYF.

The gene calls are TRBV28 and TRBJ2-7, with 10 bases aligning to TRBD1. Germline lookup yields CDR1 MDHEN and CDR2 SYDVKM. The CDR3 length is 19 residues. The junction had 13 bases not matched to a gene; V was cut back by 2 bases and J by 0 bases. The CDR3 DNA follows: TGTGCCAGCAGTTTAGGGCTTCTGCGGGACAGGGGTAGCTCCTACGAGCAGTACTTC. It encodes CASSLGLLRDRGSSYEQYF.

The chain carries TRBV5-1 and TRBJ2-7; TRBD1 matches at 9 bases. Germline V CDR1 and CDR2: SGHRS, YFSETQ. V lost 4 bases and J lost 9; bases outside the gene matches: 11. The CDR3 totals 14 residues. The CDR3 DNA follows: TGCGCCAGCAGCGCGGGACAGGGAGAAACAGGGCAGTACTTC. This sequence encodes CASSAGQGETGQYF.

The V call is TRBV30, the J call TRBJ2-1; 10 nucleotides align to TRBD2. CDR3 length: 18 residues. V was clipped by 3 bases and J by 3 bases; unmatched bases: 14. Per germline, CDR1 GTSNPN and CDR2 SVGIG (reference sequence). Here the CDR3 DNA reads TGTGCCTGGAGCGGTTCCCAGCGGGAGGGCGGGAACTACAATGAGCAGTTCTTC. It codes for CAWSGSQREGGNYNEQFF.

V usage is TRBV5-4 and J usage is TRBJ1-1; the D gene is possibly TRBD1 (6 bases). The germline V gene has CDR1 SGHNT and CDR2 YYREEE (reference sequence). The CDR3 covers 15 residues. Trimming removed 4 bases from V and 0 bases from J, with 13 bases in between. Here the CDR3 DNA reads TGTGCCAGCAGCACGGACAGAGGGATGAACACTGAAGCTTTCTTT. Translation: CASSTDRGMNTEAFF.

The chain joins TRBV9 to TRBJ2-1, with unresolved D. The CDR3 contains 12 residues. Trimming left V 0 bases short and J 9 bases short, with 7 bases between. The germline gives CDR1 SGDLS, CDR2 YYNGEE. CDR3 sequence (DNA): TGTGCCAGCAGCGTAGTATTTGGTGAGCAGTTCTTC. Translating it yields CASSVVFGEQFF.

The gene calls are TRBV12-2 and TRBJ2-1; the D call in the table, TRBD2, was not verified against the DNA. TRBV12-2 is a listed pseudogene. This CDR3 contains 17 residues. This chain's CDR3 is CASRPLAGDPKDNEQFF. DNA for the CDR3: TGTGCAAGTCGCCCTTTAGCGGGGGACCCTAAAGACAATGAGCAGTTCTTC.

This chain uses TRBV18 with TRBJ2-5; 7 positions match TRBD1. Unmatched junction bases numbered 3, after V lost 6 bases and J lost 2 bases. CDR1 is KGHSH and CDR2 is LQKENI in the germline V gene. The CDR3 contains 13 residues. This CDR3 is CASSWDRQETQYF. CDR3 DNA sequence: TGTGCCAGCTCCTGGGACAGACAAGAGACCCAGTACTTC. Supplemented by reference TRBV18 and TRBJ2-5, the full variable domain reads NAGVMQNPRHLVRRRGQEARLRCSPMKGHSHVYWYRQLPEEGLKFMVYLQKENIIDESGMPKERFSAEFPKEGPSILRIQQVVRGDSAAYFCASSWDRQETQYFGPGTRLLVL.

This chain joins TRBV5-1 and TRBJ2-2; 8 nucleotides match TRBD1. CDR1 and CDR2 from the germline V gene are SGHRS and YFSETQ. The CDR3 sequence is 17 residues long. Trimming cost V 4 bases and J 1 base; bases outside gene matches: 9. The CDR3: CASSTSGQVMNTGELFF. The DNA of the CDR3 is TGCGCCAGCAGCACCTCGGGACAGGTCATGAACACCGGGGAGCTGTTTTTT. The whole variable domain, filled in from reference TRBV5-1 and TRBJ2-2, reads KAGVTQTPRYLIKTRGQQVTLSCSPISGHRSVSWYQQTPGQGLQFLFEYFSETQRNKGNFPGRFSGRQFSNSRSEMNVSTLELGDSALYLCASSTSGQVMNTGELFFGEGSRLTVL.

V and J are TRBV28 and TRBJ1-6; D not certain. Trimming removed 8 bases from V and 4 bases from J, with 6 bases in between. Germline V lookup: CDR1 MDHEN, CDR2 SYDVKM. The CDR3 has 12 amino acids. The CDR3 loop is CASGPYNSPLHF. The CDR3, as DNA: TGTGCCAGCGGACCTTATAATTCACCCCTCCACTTT.

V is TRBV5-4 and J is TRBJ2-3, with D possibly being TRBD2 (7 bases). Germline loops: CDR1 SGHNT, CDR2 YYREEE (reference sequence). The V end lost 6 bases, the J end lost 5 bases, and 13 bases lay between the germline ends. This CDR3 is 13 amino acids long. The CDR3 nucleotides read TGTGCCAGCATGAGGGGGGGGCAAGATACGCAGTATTTT. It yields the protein CASMRGGQDTQYF.

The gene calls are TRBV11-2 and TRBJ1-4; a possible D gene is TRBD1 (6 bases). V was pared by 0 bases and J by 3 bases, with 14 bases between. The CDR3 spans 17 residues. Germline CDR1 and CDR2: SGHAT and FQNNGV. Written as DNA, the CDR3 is TGTGCCAGCAGCTTAGAAGGGGGGGCTGGATCTAATGAAAAACTGTTTTTT. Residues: CASSLEGGAGSNEKLFF.

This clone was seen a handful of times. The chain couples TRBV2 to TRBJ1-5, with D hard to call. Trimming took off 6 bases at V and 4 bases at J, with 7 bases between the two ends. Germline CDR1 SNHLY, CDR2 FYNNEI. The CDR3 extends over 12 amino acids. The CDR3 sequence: CASSFDNQPQHF. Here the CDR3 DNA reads TGTGCCAGCAGCTTTGATAATCAGCCCCAGCATTTT.

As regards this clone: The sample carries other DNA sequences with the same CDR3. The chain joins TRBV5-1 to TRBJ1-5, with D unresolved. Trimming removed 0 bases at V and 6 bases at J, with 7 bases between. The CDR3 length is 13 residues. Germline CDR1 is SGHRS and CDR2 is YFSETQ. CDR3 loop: CASSLGAGQPQHF. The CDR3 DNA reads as TGCGCCAGCAGCTTGGGGGCAGGTCAGCCCCAGCATTTT. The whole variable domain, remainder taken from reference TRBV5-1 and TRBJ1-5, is KAGVTQTPRYLIKTRGQQVTLSCSPISGHRSVSWYQQTPGQGLQFLFEYFSETQRNKGNFPGRFSGRQFSNSRSEMNVSTLELGDSALYLCASSLGAGQPQHFGDGTRLSIL.

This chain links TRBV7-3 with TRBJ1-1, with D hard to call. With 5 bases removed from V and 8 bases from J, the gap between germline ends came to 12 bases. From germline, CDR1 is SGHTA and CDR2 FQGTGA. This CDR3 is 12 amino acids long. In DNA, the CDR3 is TGTGCCAGCAGCACGGGAAATTCAGAAGCTTTCTTT. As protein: CASSTGNSEAFF.

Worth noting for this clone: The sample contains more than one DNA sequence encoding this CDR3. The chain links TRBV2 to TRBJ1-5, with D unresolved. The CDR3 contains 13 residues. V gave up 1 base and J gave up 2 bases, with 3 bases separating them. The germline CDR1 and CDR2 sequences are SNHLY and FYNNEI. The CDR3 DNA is TGTGCCAGCAGTGAAGAAGGCAATCAGCCCCAGCATTTT. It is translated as CASSEEGNQPQHF.

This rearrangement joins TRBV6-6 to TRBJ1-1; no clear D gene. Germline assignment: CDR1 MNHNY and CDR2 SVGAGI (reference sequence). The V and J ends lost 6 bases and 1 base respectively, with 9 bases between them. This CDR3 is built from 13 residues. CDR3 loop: CASRTEKNTEAFF. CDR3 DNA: TGTGCCAGCAGAACAGAAAAGAACACTGAAGCTTTCTTT.

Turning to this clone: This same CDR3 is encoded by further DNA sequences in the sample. The CDR3 DNA is TGTGCCAGCAGCCGCGACAGCTTGAACACTGAAGCTTTCTTT. Its protein is CASSRDSLNTEAFF. The V and J genes are TRBV7-2 and TRBJ1-1; D is perhaps TRBD1 (5 bases). Per the germline V gene, CDR1 is SGHTA and CDR2 is FQGNSA. Trimming took off 5 bases at V and 0 bases at J, with 10 bases between the two ends. CDR3 length: 14 residues.